This TCR beta chain came from a study of T cells in Graves' hyperthyroidism and ophthalmopathy. Trimming cost V 2 bases and J 6 bases, with 8 bases left between them. CDR3 size: 12 residues. This clonotype was seen many times. What was amplified from RNA transcripts were TCR beta CDR3 regions. With the HTBI primer set, the TCR CDR3 went through a first round of RT-PCR. From the multiplex PCR reads, TCRdb called clonotypes with MiXCR, one entry per CDR3 protein. The sample lists approximately 690,000 distinct CDR3 sequences; roughly 20% were seen once. Material for sequencing was blood. V is TRBV12-3 or TRBV12-4 and J is TRBJ2-7, with D uncertain. The TCR was taken from a man between 25 and 39 years old with Graves' ophthalmopathy. The chain's CDR3 is CASSLNLGEQYF. The CDR3 nucleotides are TGTGCCAGCAGTTTAAACTTGGGCGAGCAGTACTTC.